The next 23 T cell receptor beta chains were all read from a single sample in a study of T cells in localized non-small cell lung cancer. This table comes from immunoSEQ multiplex PCR, and its TCRdb copy is limited to in-frame clones, with some not included. The table records about 41,000 clones, roughly 90% of them present only once. This specimen was peripheral blood, taken before any cancer treatment. These receptors all stem from a female donor of 60 years or more with stage I squamous cell lung carcinoma.

V gene TRBV19 combines with J gene TRBJ1-2; D may be TRBD1 (5 bases). This CDR3 comprises 14 residues. Germline V gives CDR1 LNHDA, CDR2 SQIVND (reference sequence). V dropped 7 bases and J dropped 4 bases, with 16 bases sitting between them. CDR3 coding DNA: TGTGCCAGTACACGGCTGCAGGGACTCTATGGCTACACCTTC. Its protein is CASTRLQGLYGYTF.

This clone was observed a single time. The V gene is TRBV4-1, the J gene TRBJ2-7; D call uncertain. Deletions cut 4 bases from V and 2 bases from J, with 6 bases between. The CDR3 consists of 12 residues. From germline, CDR1 is MGHRA and CDR2 YSYEKL. The CDR3 here is CASSPSTYEQYF. Written as DNA, the CDR3 is TGCGCCAGCAGCCCCTCTACCTACGAGCAGTACTTC.

The J gene is TRBJ2-2, the V gene TRBV19, with TRBD2 matching over 8 bases. This CDR3 comprises 15 residues. V lost 7 bases and J lost 6; bases outside the gene matches: 10. The germline CDR1 and CDR2 sequences are LNHDA and SQIVND (reference sequence). CDR3 coding DNA: TGTGCCAGTACCCCCGCGGGACTAGGAGCCGGGGAGCTGTTTTTT. Translated: CASTPAGLGAGELFF. Full variable domain (rest looked up from reference TRBV19 and TRBJ2-2): DGGITQSPKYLFRKEGQNVTLSCEQNLNHDAMYWYRQDPGQGLRLIYYSQIVNDFQKGDIAEGYSVSREKKESFPLTVTSAQKNPTAFYLCASTPAGLGAGELFFGEGSRLTVL.

This sequence joins TRBV11-2 and TRBJ2-7; D uncertain. The V gene lost 1 base and the J gene lost 4 bases, with 8 bases spanning the gap. There are 13 residues in the CDR3. Germline V lookup: CDR1 SGHAT, CDR2 FQNNGV. CDR3 protein: CASSLGVNYEQYF. CDR3 nucleotide sequence: TGTGCCAGCAGCTTAGGGGTCAATTACGAGCAGTACTTC.

The chain links TRBV4-1 to TRBJ2-2, with 7 bases aligning to TRBD1. The ends lost 4 bases at V and 5 bases at J; junction bases unmatched: 10. Per germline, CDR1 MGHRA and CDR2 YSYEKL. This CDR3 is 16 amino acids long. CDR3 sequence reads: CASSRGQAPITGELFF. CDR3 DNA: TGCGCCAGCAGCCGTGGACAGGCCCCGATAACCGGGGAGCTGTTTTTT.

The chain couples TRBV2 to TRBJ2-2; 9 bases line up with TRBD1. The CDR3 has 15 amino acids. Germline V lookup: CDR1 SNHLY, CDR2 FYNNEI. J was trimmed by 6 bases and V by 8 bases; bases with no gene match: 10. CDR3 sequence: CASYKRGQGPGELFF. CDR3 coding DNA: TGTGCCAGCTACAAAAGGGGACAGGGCCCCGGGGAGCTGTTTTTT.

This clone has only a few counts. V and J are TRBV15 and TRBJ1-4, with D maybe TRBD1 (6 bases). CDR3 length: 15 amino acids. Germline V gives CDR1 LNHNV, CDR2 YYDKDF (reference sequence). Deletions cut 1 base from V and 2 bases from J, with 8 bases between. The CDR3 DNA is TGTGCCACCAGCAGAGGAGGGGGTACTAATGAAAAACTGTTTTTT. Protein: CATSRGGGTNEKLFF.

V usage is TRBV9 and J usage is TRBJ1-2, with 8 bases matching TRBD1. The germline CDR1 and CDR2 sequences are SGDLS and YYNGEE. This CDR3 contains 16 residues. The trim removed 0 bases at V and 6 bases at J, leaving 10 bases unmatched. CDR3 in amino acids: CASSVVEAGGWDGYTF. The CDR3 bases are TGTGCCAGCAGCGTAGTTGAGGCAGGGGGCTGGGATGGCTACACCTTC.

The chain is built from TRBV18 and TRBJ1-5; D not resolved. V was cut by 5 bases and J by 4 bases, with 6 bases left in between. This CDR3 has 12 residues. CDR1 KGHSH and CDR2 LQKENI come from the germline V gene. The CDR3 protein is CASSAPNQPQHF. In nucleotides, the CDR3 is TGTGCCAGCTCAGCTCCGAATCAGCCCCAGCATTTT.

The chain carries TRBV19 and TRBJ1-5; D unresolved. Germline-derived CDR1 and CDR2 are LNHDA and SQIVND (reference sequence). The CDR3 has 13 amino acids. The germline V and J ends were trimmed by 3 bases and 5 bases, with 8 bases remaining between them. CDR3 DNA sequence: TGTGCCAGTAGTATCCAGACCTATCAGCCCCAGCATTTT. Residues: CASSIQTYQPQHF.

Worth noting for this clone: Other nucleotide sequences from this sample produce the same CDR3. The chain employs TRBV29-1 and TRBJ2-3; possible D gene TRBD2, 6 bases. CDR1 SQVTM and CDR2 ANQGSEA come from the germline V gene. Trimming cost V 0 bases and J 5 bases, with 6 bases left between them. The CDR3 runs to 12 residues. The CDR3 DNA sequence: TGCAGCGTTGAAGAGGGGGGAGATACGCAGTATTTT. This translates into CSVEEGGDTQYF.

This chain uses TRBV2 with TRBJ1-2, with D perhaps matching TRBD1 (5 bases). The V end was cut by 3 bases, the J end by 8 bases, with 16 bases between. Germline assignment: CDR1 SNHLY and CDR2 FYNNEI. The CDR3 consists of 14 residues. The CDR3 loop reads CASSEFEGVGGYTF. The CDR3 DNA is TGTGCCAGCAGTGAGTTTGAAGGGGTCGGGGGCTACACCTTC.

V and J are TRBV20-1 and TRBJ2-5; D call uncertain. Germline V gene lookup returns CDR1 DFQATT and CDR2 SNEGSKA (reference sequence). V shed 6 bases and J shed 4 bases, with 6 bases lying between them. The CDR3 sequence is 10 residues long. The CDR3 sequence: CSAALETQYF. The CDR3 DNA reads as TGCAGTGCGGCACTAGAGACCCAGTACTTC.

The V call is TRBV19, the J call TRBJ2-7; TRBD2 aligns across 12 bases. Trimming cost V 4 bases and J 4 bases; bases outside gene matches: 8. The CDR3 runs to 16 residues. Germline loops: CDR1 LNHDA, CDR2 SQIVND (reference sequence). The CDR3 DNA follows: TGTGCCAGTAGTAAAGGTATCGGGACTAGCGGGTACGAGCAGTACTTC. Its protein is CASSKGIGTSGYEQYF.

This chain links TRBV7-9 with TRBJ2-2, with 7 bases identical to TRBD2. The ends lost 1 base at V and 4 bases at J; junction bases unmatched: 9. This CDR3 is built from 17 residues. Germline lookup yields CDR1 SEHNR and CDR2 FQNEAQ (reference sequence). CDR3 coding DNA: TGTGCCAGCAGCTTAGGCGGCGGGCTAGCGGTCACCGGGGAGCTGTTTTTT. This sequence encodes CASSLGGGLAVTGELFF.

This chain uses TRBV12-5 with TRBJ2-5; 8 nucleotides agree with TRBD1. The germline gives CDR1 LGHNT, CDR2 FRNRAP. The CDR3 totals 16 residues. With 6 bases clipped from V and 5 bases from J, the junction kept 14 bases outside the gene matches. CDR3 amino acids: CASGIGDRPYGETQYF. The CDR3 DNA follows: TGTGCTAGTGGGATCGGGGACAGGCCCTATGGGGAGACCCAGTACTTC.

The chain uses TRBV10-3 and TRBJ2-7; 9 bases agree with TRBD1. Trimming at V came to 0 bases and at J to 3 bases, leaving 3 bases not matched to a gene. The CDR3 extends over 15 amino acids. Germline V gene sequence: CDR1 ENHRY, CDR2 SYGVKD. The CDR3 here is CAISESRQGGYEQYF. The CDR3 DNA sequence: TGTGCCATCAGTGAGTCCCGACAGGGGGGCTACGAGCAGTACTTC.

CDR3 region: CASSSRGGLSTYEQYF. CDR3 coding DNA: TGTGCCAGCAGCTCCCGCGGAGGGCTGAGTACCTACGAGCAGTACTTC. The rearrangement uses TRBV5-4 and TRBJ2-7, with a possible D match to TRBD2 (6 bases). V lost 3 bases and J 2 bases, leaving 18 bases between the germline ends. Per the germline V gene, CDR1 is SGHNT and CDR2 is YYREEE (reference sequence). The CDR3 is made up of 16 amino acids.

V usage is TRBV4-1 and J usage is TRBJ2-1; 7 bases match TRBD2. Trimming took 1 base from V and 6 from J; bases not matched to a gene: 12. The CDR3 has 17 residues. Germline values: CDR1 MGHRA, CDR2 YSYEKL. The CDR3 bases are TGCGCCAGCAGCCAAGCCCGAGCGGGATCTCCTCGCAATGAGCAGTTCTTC. Translation gives CASSQARAGSPRNEQFF.

The J gene is TRBJ2-5, the V gene TRBV5-4; D not resolved. The CDR3 has 13 residues. The germline V gene has CDR1 SGHNT and CDR2 YYREEE (reference sequence). V shed 4 bases and J shed 5 bases, with 12 bases lying between them. CDR3 residues: CASSPGFGETQYF. For the CDR3, the DNA is TGTGCCAGCAGCCCAGGCTTTGGGGAGACCCAGTACTTC.

Here the CDR3 reads CASSLSGTGGTEAFF. Here the CDR3 DNA reads TGTGCCAGCAGCTTATCCGGGACAGGGGGCACTGAAGCTTTCTTT. The chain has TRBV7-2 and TRBJ1-1; 11 positions agree with TRBD1. Per germline, CDR1 SGHTA and CDR2 FQGNSA. The CDR3 is made up of 15 amino acids. The ends lost 2 bases at V and 4 bases at J; junction bases unmatched: 3.

The chain links TRBV5-8 to TRBJ2-7; 7 bases fit TRBD1. V was clipped by 6 bases and J by 2 bases; unmatched bases: 8. Germline CDR1 SGHTS, CDR2 YDEGEE. CDR3 length: 14 residues. The CDR3 bases are TGTGCCAGCACCACGACAGGGACCACCTACGAGCAGTACTTC. Protein product: CASTTTGTTYEQYF. The variable domain in full, with the rest retrieved from reference TRBV5-8 and TRBJ2-7, is EAGVTQSPTHLIKTRGQQATLRCSPISGHTSVYWYQQALGLGLQFLLWYDEGEERNRGNFPPRFSGRQFPNYSSELNVNALELEDSALYLCASTTTGTTYEQYFGPGTRLTVT.

The V call is TRBV6-6, the J call TRBJ2-7; D unclear. The CDR3 length is 14 residues. The V gene's germline CDR1 is MNHNY and CDR2 SVGAGI (reference sequence). Deletions cut 8 bases from V and 6 bases from J, with 20 bases between. The CDR3 is CASGKQGSRTEQYF. Here the CDR3 DNA reads TGTGCCAGCGGAAAACAAGGATCAAGGACCGAGCAGTACTTC.